This is a list of T cell receptor beta chains from one sample in a study of blood T cell repertoires in COVID-19. Method: immunoSEQ multiplex PCR; TCRdb's copy keeps in-frame clones and lacks some. The sample records about 480,000 clones, about 85% being singletons. Sequencing was done on a sample of PBMCs or T cells enriched from blood (not recorded which). These receptors were obtained from a woman aged 18-30 years with acute COVID-19. Both conserved end residues are part of each CDR3. D genes are given only for firm matches. Clone sizes are given selectively: once, few, many, or a class where the clone is expanded.

J gene,V gene,clone size,D gene,CDR3 DNA,CDR3 protein
TRBJ2-3,TRBV9,NA,NA,TGTGCCAGCAACCGTGGGGCGCCTGGCACAGATACGCAGTATTTT,CASNRGAPGTDTQYF
TRBJ2-4,TRBV4-2,once,NA,TGTGCCAGCAGCCAAGATCGAGTGGGGGCGAACATTCAGTACTTC,CASSQDRVGANIQYF
TRBJ2-7,TRBV2,NA,NA,TGTGCCAGCACCTGGGACATTTTTGGGAACGAGCAGTACTTC,CASTWDIFGNEQYF
TRBJ2-6,TRBV29-1,NA,NA,TGCAGCGTTGAAGATCGCGACAGGTACCTCTCTGGGGCCAACGTCCTGACTTTC,CSVEDRDRYLSGANVLTF
TRBJ1-5,TRBV19,once,TRBD1,TGTGCCAGTAGCATGGACAGGACGCATAGCAATCAGCCCCAGCATTTT,CASSMDRTHSNQPQHF
TRBJ1-3,TRBV30,NA,NA,TGTGCCTGGAGTAGTCGTGGCAGGGGAAGAGCCTTCTCTGGAAACACCATATATTTT,CAWSSRGRGRAFSGNTIYF
TRBJ2-3,TRBV6-5,NA,NA,TGTGCCAGCAGTCCTAGACAGCTCACAGATACGCAGTATTTT,CASSPRQLTDTQYF
TRBJ2-1,TRBV4-1,NA,NA,TGCGCCAGCAGCCAAGAGCCCAGGGCCTACAATGAGCAGTTCTTC,CASSQEPRAYNEQFF
TRBJ2-7,TRBV7-9,NA,TRBD1,TGTGCCAGCAGCCAGGGACAGGGGGACGAGCAGTACTTC,CASSQGQGDEQYF
TRBJ1-4,TRBV5-6,NA,NA,TGTGCCAGCAGCTGGAGCGGGCAGGGAACACATGAAAAACTGTTTTTT,CASSWSGQGTHEKLFF
TRBJ2-2,TRBV5-1,NA,NA,TGCGCCAGCATATCAGGGCGGGGAACCGGGGAGCTGTTTTTT,CASISGRGTGELFF
TRBJ1-2,TRBV28,NA,NA,TGTGCCAGCGGGCCCCCTGAGAAGAGCTATGGCTACACCTTC,CASGPPEKSYGYTF
TRBJ1-5,TRBV19,NA,NA,TGTGCCAGTAGTATAGTGGCAGGGGATCAGCCCCAGCATTTT,CASSIVAGDQPQHF
TRBJ2-7,TRBV28,once,TRBD2,TGTGCCAGCAGTTCTCCACCCTTCCCGTCAGCGGGAGGGCCCGAGCAGTACTTC,CASSSPPFPSAGGPEQYF
TRBJ2-7,TRBV15,NA,NA,TGTGCCACCAGCAGAGTGTCGGAGGCCGGGTCCTACGAGCAGTACTTC,CATSRVSEAGSYEQYF
TRBJ2-7,TRBV3-1/TRBV3-2,NA,NA,TGTGCCAGCAGCCAAGTGCCTAAAACCTACGAGCAGTACTTC,CASSQVPKTYEQYF
TRBJ1-5,TRBV18,NA,NA,TGTGCCAGCTCACCAGGACAGAATCAGCCCCAGCATTTT,CASSPGQNQPQHF
TRBJ1-6,TRBV19,NA,TRBD1,TGTGCCAGTGGGACAGGGTGGGGTTCACCCCTCCACTTT,CASGTGWGSPLHF
TRBJ1-4,TRBV6-5,NA,NA,TGTGCCAGCAAAATAGGGGGGGCTAATGAAAAACTGTTTTTT,CASKIGGANEKLFF
TRBJ2-7,TRBV6-5,NA,TRBD2,TGTGCCAGCAGTCGGTTAGCGGGGGATTCCTACGAGCAGTACTTC,CASSRLAGDSYEQYF
TRBJ1-2,TRBV5-6,NA,NA,TGTGCCAGCAGCTTGAGGGGGAGCTATGGCTACACCTTC,CASSLRGSYGYTF
TRBJ2-3,TRBV5-1,NA,TRBD2,TGCGCCAGCAGCTTGGGCGCTAGCGGGGGGACCTCTAGCACAGATACGCAGTATTTT,CASSLGASGGTSSTDTQYF
TRBJ2-1,TRBV2,NA,TRBD2,TGTGCCAGCAGTAAACTTAGCGGGGTTACCTACAATGAGCAGTTCTTC,CASSKLSGVTYNEQFF
TRBJ2-5,TRBV7-9,once,NA,TGTGCCAGCAGCGCGGCCTGGAGAGAGACCCAGTACTTC,CASSAAWRETQYF
TRBJ1-1,TRBV5-6,NA,NA,TGTGCCAGCAGCCCTGGACAGAACACTGAAGCTTTCTTT,CASSPGQNTEAFF
TRBJ2-5,TRBV28,once,TRBD2,TGTGCCAGCAGCCGTAGCGGGAGGTTACAAGAGACCCAGTACTTC,CASSRSGRLQETQYF
TRBJ2-2,TRBV3-1/TRBV3-2,NA,NA,TGTGCCAGCAACCCCGGGGGTGCGAACACCGGGGAGCTGTTTTTT,CASNPGGANTGELFF
TRBJ1-5,TRBV10-2,once,NA,TGCGCCAGCAGTGAGGGAGGGATTCAGCCCCAGCATTTT,CASSEGGIQPQHF
TRBJ2-1,TRBV11-2,NA,TRBD2,TGTGCCAGCAGCCCCGGGACTAGCAATGAGCAGTTCTTC,CASSPGTSNEQFF
TRBJ2-5,TRBV19,NA,TRBD2,TGTGCCAGTAGTACCTTCGGCGGCGGACTAGCGGGAGGTGGAGAGACCCAGTACTTC,CASSTFGGGLAGGGETQYF
TRBJ2-3,TRBV3-1/TRBV3-2,NA,TRBD2,TGTGCCAGCAGCCGTCTAGCGGGAGTGGATACGCAGTATTTT,CASSRLAGVDTQYF
TRBJ1-1,TRBV30,once,NA,TGTGCCTGGTGGAGAGTCCCTACTGGGACTGAAGCTTTCTTT,CAWWRVPTGTEAFF
TRBJ1-1,TRBV19,NA,NA,TGTGCCAGTAGTCGGTCGGGTAACACTGAAGCTTTCTTT,CASSRSGNTEAFF
TRBJ2-5,TRBV7-2,NA,NA,TGTGCCAGCAGCTTAGCCCGGTCAGAGACCCAGTACTTC,CASSLARSETQYF
TRBJ2-7,TRBV23-1,NA,TRBD1,TGCGCCAGCAGTCAATTGGAGGGACAGGGGGCTTTCGACGAGCAGTACTTC,CASSQLEGQGAFDEQYF
TRBJ1-2,TRBV2,NA,TRBD1,TGTGCCAGCAGTAAGGACAGGGGGGATTTTTTTCAAGGCTACACCTTC,CASSKDRGDFFQGYTF
TRBJ1-1,TRBV7-2,NA,NA,TGTGCCAGCAGCATACAAGGGGAGGTTCGCACTGAAGCTTTCTTT,CASSIQGEVRTEAFF
TRBJ1-5,TRBV11-2,NA,TRBD1,TGTGCCAGCAGCTCCGACAGGGGTGGTCAGCCCCAGCATTTT,CASSSDRGGQPQHF
TRBJ1-1,TRBV7-9,NA,NA,TGTGCCAGCAGCTTAGGGGCGCTGAGGAACACTGAAGCTTTCTTT,CASSLGALRNTEAFF
TRBJ1-2,TRBV5-1,once,TRBD1,TGCGCCAGCAGCCGGACAGGGGAGGATGGCTACACCTTC,CASSRTGEDGYTF
TRBJ1-2,TRBV11-2,few,NA,TGTGCCAGCAGCTTGAAGCAGGGAGGGTATGGCTACACCTTC,CASSLKQGGYGYTF
TRBJ2-7,TRBV29-1,NA,TRBD1,TGCAGCGTGAGGGCCGAAGGGACAGGGAGGTACGAGCAGTACTTC,CSVRAEGTGRYEQYF
TRBJ2-1,TRBV12-3/TRBV12-4,NA,NA,TGTGCCAGCAGTCTTCACTCTGGTGAGCAGTTCTTC,CASSLHSGEQFF
TRBJ2-1,TRBV5-1,NA,TRBD1,TGCGCCAGCAGCTTCGACAGGGACAAGCAGTTCTTC,CASSFDRDKQFF
TRBJ1-5,TRBV4-1,NA,NA,TGCGCCAGCAGCATTCTTCAGGGAGGAAGCCAGCCCCAGCATTTT,CASSILQGGSQPQHF
TRBJ1-1,TRBV9,NA,TRBD1,TGTGCCAGCAGCCAGGGGGGACATTTGAACACTGAAGCTTTCTTT,CASSQGGHLNTEAFF
TRBJ2-7,TRBV2,NA,NA,TGTGCCAGCACCGGGGTAGAGCAGTACTTC,CASTGVEQYF
TRBJ2-1,TRBV5-1,NA,TRBD2,TGCGCCAGCACATCACGTCCGGGACTAGGTAACAATGAGCAGTTCTTC,CASTSRPGLGNNEQFF
TRBJ2-7,TRBV6-5,NA,TRBD1,TGTGCCAGCAGGCAGACAGGGGGCTACGAGCAGTACTTC,CASRQTGGYEQYF
TRBJ2-1,TRBV27,few,NA,TGTGCCAGCAGTCCACAACAGGGATATGAGCAGTTCTTC,CASSPQQGYEQFF
TRBJ2-2,TRBV24-1,NA,TRBD1,TGTGCCACCAGTGATGCTCGACAGGGGAGATTTGGGGAGCTGTTTTTT,CATSDARQGRFGELFF
TRBJ2-7,TRBV29-1,NA,TRBD1,TGCAGCGTGGCGACAGGGGGGCCTTGGGACGAGCAGTACTTC,CSVATGGPWDEQYF
TRBJ1-2,TRBV7-8,NA,TRBD1,TGTGCCAGCAGCTTAGCGAGGACAGGGAACTATGGCTACACCTTC,CASSLARTGNYGYTF